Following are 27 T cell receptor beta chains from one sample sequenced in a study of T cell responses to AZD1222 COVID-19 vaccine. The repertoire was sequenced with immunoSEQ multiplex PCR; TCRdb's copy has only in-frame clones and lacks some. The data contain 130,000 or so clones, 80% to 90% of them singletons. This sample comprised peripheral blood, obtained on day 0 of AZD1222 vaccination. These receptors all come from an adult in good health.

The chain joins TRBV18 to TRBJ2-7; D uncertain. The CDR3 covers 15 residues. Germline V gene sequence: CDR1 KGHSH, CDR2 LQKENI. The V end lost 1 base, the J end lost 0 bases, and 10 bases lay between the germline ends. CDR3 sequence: CASSPRARHSYEQYF. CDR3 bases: TGTGCCAGCTCACCACGTGCCCGGCACTCCTACGAGCAGTACTTC. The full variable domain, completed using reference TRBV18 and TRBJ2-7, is NAGVMQNPRHLVRRRGQEARLRCSPMKGHSHVYWYRQLPEEGLKFMVYLQKENIIDESGMPKERFSAEFPKEGPSILRIQQVVRGDSAAYFCASSPRARHSYEQYFGPGTRLTVT.

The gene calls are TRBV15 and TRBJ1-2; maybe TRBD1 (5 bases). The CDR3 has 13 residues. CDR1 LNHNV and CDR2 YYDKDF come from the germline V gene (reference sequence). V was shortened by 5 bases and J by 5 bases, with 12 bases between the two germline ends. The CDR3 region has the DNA TGTGCCACCAGCGGCTCAGGGTTATATGGCTACACCTTC. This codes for CATSGSGLYGYTF.

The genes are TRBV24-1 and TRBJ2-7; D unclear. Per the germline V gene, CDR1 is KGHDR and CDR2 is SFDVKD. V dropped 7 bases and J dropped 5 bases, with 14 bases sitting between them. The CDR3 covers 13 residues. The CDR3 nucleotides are TGTGCCACCAGGGATAGCAACTCGCACGAGCAGTACTTC. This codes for CATRDSNSHEQYF.

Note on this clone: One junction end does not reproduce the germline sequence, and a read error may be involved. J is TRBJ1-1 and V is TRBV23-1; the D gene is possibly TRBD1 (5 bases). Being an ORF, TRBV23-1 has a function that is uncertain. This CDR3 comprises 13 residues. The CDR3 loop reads CASREQRNTEAFF. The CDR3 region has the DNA TGCGCGAGCAGGGAACAACGGAACACTGAAGCTTTCTTT.

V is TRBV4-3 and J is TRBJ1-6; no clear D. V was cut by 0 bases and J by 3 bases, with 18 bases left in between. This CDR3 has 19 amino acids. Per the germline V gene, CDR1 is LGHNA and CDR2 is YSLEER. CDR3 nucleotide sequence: TGCGCCAGCAGCCAAGATTTTCCAGCGGGCGTTAACTATAATTCACCCCTCCACTTT. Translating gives CASSQDFPAGVNYNSPLHF.

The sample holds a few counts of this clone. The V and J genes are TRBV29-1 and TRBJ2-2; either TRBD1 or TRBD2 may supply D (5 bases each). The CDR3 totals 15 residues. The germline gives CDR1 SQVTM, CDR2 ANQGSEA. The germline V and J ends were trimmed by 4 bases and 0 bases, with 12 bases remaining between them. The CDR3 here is CSVARDAPNTGELFF. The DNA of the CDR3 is TGCAGCGTTGCACGGGACGCCCCGAACACCGGGGAGCTGTTTTTT.

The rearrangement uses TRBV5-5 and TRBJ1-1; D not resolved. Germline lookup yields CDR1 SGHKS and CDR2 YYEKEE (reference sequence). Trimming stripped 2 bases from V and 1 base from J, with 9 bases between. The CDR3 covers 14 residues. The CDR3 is CASSLIRQNTEAFF. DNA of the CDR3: TGTGCCAGCAGCTTAATTAGACAGAACACTGAAGCTTTCTTT.

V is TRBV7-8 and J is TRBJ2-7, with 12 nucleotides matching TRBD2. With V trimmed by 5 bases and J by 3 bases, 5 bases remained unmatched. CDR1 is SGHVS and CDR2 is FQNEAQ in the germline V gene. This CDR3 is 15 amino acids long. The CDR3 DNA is TGTGCCAGCAGCCACGGACTAGCGGGGAACTACGAGCAGTACTTC. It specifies CASSHGLAGNYEQYF.

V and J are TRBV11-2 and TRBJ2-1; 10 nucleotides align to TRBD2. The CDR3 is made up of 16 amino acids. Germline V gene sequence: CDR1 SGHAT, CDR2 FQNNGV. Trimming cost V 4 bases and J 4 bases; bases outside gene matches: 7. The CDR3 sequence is CASSSLAGGAYNEQFF. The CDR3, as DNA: TGTGCCAGCAGCTCATTAGCGGGGGGAGCGTACAATGAGCAGTTCTTC.

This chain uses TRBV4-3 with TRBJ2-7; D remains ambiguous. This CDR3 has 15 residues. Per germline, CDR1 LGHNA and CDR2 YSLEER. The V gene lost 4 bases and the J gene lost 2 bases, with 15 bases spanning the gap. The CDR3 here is CASSPSGGFPYEQYF. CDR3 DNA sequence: TGCGCCAGCAGCCCCTCAGGCGGATTCCCCTACGAGCAGTACTTC.

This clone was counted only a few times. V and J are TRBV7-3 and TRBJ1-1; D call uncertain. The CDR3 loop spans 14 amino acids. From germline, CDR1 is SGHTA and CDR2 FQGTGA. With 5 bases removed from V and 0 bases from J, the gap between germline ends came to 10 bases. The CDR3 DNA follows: TGTGCCAGCAGCATCACGGACGTGAACACTGAAGCTTTCTTT. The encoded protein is CASSITDVNTEAFF. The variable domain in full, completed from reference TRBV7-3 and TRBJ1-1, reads GAGVSQTPSNKVTEKGKYVELRCDPISGHTALYWYRQSLGQGPEFLIYFQGTGAADDSGLPNDRFFAVRPEGSVSTLKIQRTERGDSAVYLCASSITDVNTEAFFGQGTRLTVV.

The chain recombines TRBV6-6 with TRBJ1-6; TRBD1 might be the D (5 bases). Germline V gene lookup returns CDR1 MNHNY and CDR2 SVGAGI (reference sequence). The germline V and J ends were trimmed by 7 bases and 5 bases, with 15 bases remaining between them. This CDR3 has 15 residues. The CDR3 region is CASTLEGPDNSPLHF. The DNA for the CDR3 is TGTGCCAGCACCCTCGAGGGACCGGATAATTCACCCCTCCACTTT.

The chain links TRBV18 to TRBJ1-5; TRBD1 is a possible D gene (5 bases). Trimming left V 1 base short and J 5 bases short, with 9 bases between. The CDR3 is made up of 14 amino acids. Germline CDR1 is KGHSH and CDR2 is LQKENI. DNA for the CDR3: TGTGCCAGCTCACCACAGGACAAGGATCAGCCCCAGCATTTT. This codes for CASSPQDKDQPQHF.

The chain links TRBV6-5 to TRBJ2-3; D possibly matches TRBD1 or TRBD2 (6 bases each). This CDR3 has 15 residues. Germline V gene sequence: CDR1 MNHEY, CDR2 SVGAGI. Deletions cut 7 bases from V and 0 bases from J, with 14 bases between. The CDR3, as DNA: TGTGCCAGCACCCCGGGGGCTTATAGCACAGATACGCAGTATTTT. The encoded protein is CASTPGAYSTDTQYF.

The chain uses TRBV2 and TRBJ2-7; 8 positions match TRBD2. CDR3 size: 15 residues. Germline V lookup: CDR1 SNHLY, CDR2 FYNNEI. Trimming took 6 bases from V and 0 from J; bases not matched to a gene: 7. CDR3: CASSQSGGASYEQYF. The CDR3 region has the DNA TGTGCCAGCAGCCAGAGCGGGGGAGCCTCCTACGAGCAGTACTTC.

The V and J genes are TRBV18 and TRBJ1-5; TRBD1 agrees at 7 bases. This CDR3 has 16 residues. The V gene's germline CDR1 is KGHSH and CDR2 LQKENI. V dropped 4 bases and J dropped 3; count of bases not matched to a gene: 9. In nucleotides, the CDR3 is TGTGCCAGCTCACAAGGTAAAGGACAGGCCAATCAGCCCCAGCATTTT. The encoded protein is CASSQGKGQANQPQHF. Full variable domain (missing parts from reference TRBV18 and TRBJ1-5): NAGVMQNPRHLVRRRGQEARLRCSPMKGHSHVYWYRQLPEEGLKFMVYLQKENIIDESGMPKERFSAEFPKEGPSILRIQQVVRGDSAAYFCASSQGKGQANQPQHFGDGTRLSIL.

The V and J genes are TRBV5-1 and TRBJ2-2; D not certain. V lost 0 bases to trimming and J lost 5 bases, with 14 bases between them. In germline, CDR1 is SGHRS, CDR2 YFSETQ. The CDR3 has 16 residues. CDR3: CASSLGLTMETGELFF. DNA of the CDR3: TGCGCCAGCAGCTTGGGACTCACCATGGAGACCGGGGAGCTGTTTTTT.

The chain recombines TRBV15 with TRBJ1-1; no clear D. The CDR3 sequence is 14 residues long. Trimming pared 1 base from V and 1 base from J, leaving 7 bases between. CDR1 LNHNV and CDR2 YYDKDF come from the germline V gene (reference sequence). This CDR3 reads CATSRGGKNTEAFF. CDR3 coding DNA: TGTGCCACCAGCAGAGGTGGCAAGAACACTGAAGCTTTCTTT.

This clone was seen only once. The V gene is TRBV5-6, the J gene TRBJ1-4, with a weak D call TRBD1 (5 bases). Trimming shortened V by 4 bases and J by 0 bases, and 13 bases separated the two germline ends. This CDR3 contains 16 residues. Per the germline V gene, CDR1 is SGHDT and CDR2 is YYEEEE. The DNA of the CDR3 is TGTGCCAGCAGCGAAAAAACAGGAGCAACTAATGAAAAACTGTTTTTT. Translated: CASSEKTGATNEKLFF.

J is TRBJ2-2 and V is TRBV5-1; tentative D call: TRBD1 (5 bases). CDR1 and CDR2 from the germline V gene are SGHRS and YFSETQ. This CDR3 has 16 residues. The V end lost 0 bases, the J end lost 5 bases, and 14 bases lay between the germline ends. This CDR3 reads CASSLAWGRGTGELFF. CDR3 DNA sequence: TGCGCCAGCAGCTTGGCGTGGGGCAGAGGTACCGGGGAGCTGTTTTTT.

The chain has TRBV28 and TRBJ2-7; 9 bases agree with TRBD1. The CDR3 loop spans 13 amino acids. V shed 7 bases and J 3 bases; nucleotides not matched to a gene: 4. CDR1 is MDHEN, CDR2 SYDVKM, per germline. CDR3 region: CASILGQGYEQYF. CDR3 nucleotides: TGTGCCAGCATCCTGGGACAGGGCTACGAGCAGTACTTC.

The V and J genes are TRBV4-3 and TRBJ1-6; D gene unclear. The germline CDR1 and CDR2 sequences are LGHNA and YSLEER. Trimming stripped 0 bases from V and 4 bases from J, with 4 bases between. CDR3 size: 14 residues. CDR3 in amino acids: CASSQDIYNSPLHF. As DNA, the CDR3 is TGCGCCAGCAGCCAAGACATATATAATTCACCCCTCCACTTT.

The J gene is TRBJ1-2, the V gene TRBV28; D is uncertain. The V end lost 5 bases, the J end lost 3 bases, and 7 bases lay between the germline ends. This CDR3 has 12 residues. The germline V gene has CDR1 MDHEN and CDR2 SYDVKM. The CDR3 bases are TGTGCCAGCAGTCCCGATGACTATGGCTACACCTTC. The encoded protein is CASSPDDYGYTF.

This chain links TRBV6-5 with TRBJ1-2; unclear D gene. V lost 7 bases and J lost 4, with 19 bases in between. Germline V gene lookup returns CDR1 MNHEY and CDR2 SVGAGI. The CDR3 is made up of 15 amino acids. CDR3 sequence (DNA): TGTGCCAGCAACTCCATGGAGGGAGGAAGCTATGGCTACACCTTC. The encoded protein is CASNSMEGGSYGYTF.

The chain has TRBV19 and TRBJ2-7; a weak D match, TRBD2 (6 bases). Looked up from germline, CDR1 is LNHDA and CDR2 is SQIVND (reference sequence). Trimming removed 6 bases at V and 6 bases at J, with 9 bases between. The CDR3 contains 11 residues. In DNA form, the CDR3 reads TGTGCCAGTAGGGCGGAGGGCGAGCAGTACTTC. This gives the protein CASRAEGEQYF.

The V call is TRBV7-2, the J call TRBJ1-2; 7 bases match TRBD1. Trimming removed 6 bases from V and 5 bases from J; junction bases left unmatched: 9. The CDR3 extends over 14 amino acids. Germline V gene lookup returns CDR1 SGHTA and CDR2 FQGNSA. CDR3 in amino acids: CASSLTGTDYGYTF. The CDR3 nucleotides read TGTGCCAGCAGTTTGACCGGGACAGATTATGGCTACACCTTC. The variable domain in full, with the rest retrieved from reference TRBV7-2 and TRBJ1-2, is GAGVSQSPSNKVTEKGKDVELRCDPISGHTALYWYRQSLGQGLEFLIYFQGNSAPDKSGLPSDRFSAERTGGSVSTLTIQRTQQEDSAVYLCASSLTGTDYGYTFGSGTRLTVV.

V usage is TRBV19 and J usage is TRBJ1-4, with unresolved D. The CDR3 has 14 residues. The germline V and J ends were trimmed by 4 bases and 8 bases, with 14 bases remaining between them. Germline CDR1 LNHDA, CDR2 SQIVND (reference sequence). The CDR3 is CASSTPGRHEKLFF. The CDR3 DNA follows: TGTGCCAGTAGTACCCCGGGAAGGCACGAAAAACTGTTTTTT.